This TCR beta chain was identified during a study of cytomegalovirus exposure and HLA in healthy donors. Points from the study as a whole: It was reported that the classifier diagnosed cytomegalovirus status with high specificity and sensitivity in both the original and validation cohorts. As a later analysis showed, a missense DCLRE1C variant was linked to trimming of TCR beta V- and J-genes.

The donors gave bone marrow, and they were healthy. Germline V gene data show CDR1 as MNHNY and CDR2 as SVGAGI (reference sequence). Trimming left V 0 bases short and J 7 bases short, with 12 bases between. The CDR3 spans 15 residues. The primer mix had 60 Vbeta and 13 Jbeta primers. The assay was immunoSEQ multiplex PCR, and TCRdb's table has in-frame clones only and misses some. Of some 78,000 clones in the sample, more than 65% were seen once. Points on this clone: Its target is unknown.

The rearrangement links TRBV6-6 to TRBJ1-4; weak D call: TRBD1 (6 bases). The sequenced material came from PBMCs. The receptor comes from a woman between 35 and 50 years old in good health and CMV-seropositive. The CDR3 loop is CASSYSRGNSEKLFF. CDR3 bases: TGTGCCAGCAGTTACTCCAGGGGCAACAGTGAAAAACTGTTTTTT.